The 9 T cell receptor beta chains in this list originate from one sample, sequenced in a study of cytomegalovirus exposure and HLA in healthy donors. The PCR made use of 60 Vbeta and 13 Jbeta primers. The table came from immunoSEQ multiplex PCR; TCRdb's copy has only in-frame clones and leaves some out. Seen here are 55,000 to 70,000 clones, around 83% observed once, and the top ten hold under 2%. The sequenced material came from PBMCs. The receptor set was obtained from a human donor in good health.

The chain links TRBV7-2 to TRBJ1-3; D uncertain. Germline V CDR1 and CDR2: SGHTA, FQGNSA. CDR3 size: 14 residues. V was clipped by 3 bases and J by 0 bases, with 6 bases between them. DNA of the CDR3: TGTGCCAGCAGCTTTTACTACTCTGGAAACACCATATATTTT. Translating it yields CASSFYYSGNTIYF.

This clone was seen only once. The J gene is TRBJ1-5, the V gene TRBV7-3, with 8 bases fitting TRBD1. J gave up 8 bases and V 5 bases, and 8 bases lay outside the gene matches. The length of the CDR3 is 14 residues. CDR1 and CDR2 from the germline V gene are SGHTA and FQGTGA. The CDR3 reads CASSPRRGLEPQHF. The CDR3 coding sequence is TGTGCCAGCAGCCCCCGCAGGGGGCTTGAGCCCCAGCATTTT.

The V call is TRBV7-3, the J call TRBJ2-3; TRBD2 matches at 11 bases. The CDR3 extends over 18 amino acids. The V gene's germline CDR1 is SGHTA and CDR2 FQGTGA. With 5 bases clipped from V and 0 bases from J, the junction kept 10 bases outside the gene matches. CDR3: CASSETSGGPPSTDTQYF. CDR3 sequence (DNA): TGTGCCAGCAGCGAAACTAGCGGGGGTCCCCCAAGCACAGATACGCAGTATTTT.

The rearrangement joins TRBV29-1 to TRBJ2-3; TRBD2 matches 8 bases. This CDR3 is built from 14 residues. The V and J ends lost 3 bases and 3 bases, in that order; junction bases with no gene match: 5. Germline V gives CDR1 SQVTM, CDR2 ANQGSEA. CDR3 DNA sequence: TGCAGCGTTGATCGTGGGACTAGTACAGATACGCAGTATTTT. The encoded protein is CSVDRGTSTDTQYF.

The J gene is TRBJ2-3, the V gene TRBV5-1; 10 nucleotides match TRBD1. Germline trimming cut 0 bases from V and 4 bases from J; bases unmatched to any gene: 2. The length of the CDR3 is 15 residues. Germline CDR1 reads SGHRS; CDR2 reads YFSETQ. The CDR3 DNA reads TGCGCCAGCAGCTTGGGGGACAGGGGCGCAGATACGCAGTATTTT. This codes for CASSLGDRGADTQYF.

The chain combines TRBV4-3 with TRBJ2-1, with 9 bases identical to TRBD1. The CDR3 spans 15 residues. J was trimmed by 4 bases and V by 0 bases; bases with no gene match: 1. Germline CDR1 and CDR2: LGHNA and YSLEER. CDR3 in DNA: TGCGCCAGCAGCCAAGATGGGACAGGGTACAATGAGCAGTTCTTC. This gives the protein CASSQDGTGYNEQFF.

The chain carries TRBV18 and TRBJ2-2, with TRBD1 as a possible D gene (6 bases). The CDR3 is 16 residues long. Germline values: CDR1 KGHSH, CDR2 LQKENI. The germline V and J ends were trimmed by 2 bases and 1 base, with 11 bases remaining between them. CDR3 sequence (DNA): TGTGCCAGCTCACCAGGAACAGGGCTGAACACCGGGGAGCTGTTTTTT. Encoded protein: CASSPGTGLNTGELFF.

The chain combines TRBV30 with TRBJ2-1; TRBD1 matches 11 bases. There are 15 residues in the CDR3. Trimming took 2 bases from V and 8 from J; bases not matched to a gene: 8. Germline CDR1 and CDR2: GTSNPN and SVGIG (reference sequence). The CDR3 loop is CAWSKGQGGSDEQFF. In nucleotides, the CDR3 is TGTGCCTGGAGTAAGGGACAGGGGGGATCGGATGAGCAGTTCTTC. The full variable domain, in which reference TRBV30 and TRBJ2-1 provide the parts outside the CDR3, is SQTIHQWPATLVQPVGSPLSLECTVEGTSNPNLYWYRQAAGRGLQLLFYSVGIGQISSEVPQNLSASRPQDRQFILSSKKLLLSDSGFYLCAWSKGQGGSDEQFFGPGTRLTVL.

CDR3 region: CASSHLQPGTGYDEQYF. The CDR3 DNA sequence: TGTGCCAGCAGCCACCTCCAACCAGGGACAGGGTATGACGAGCAGTACTTC. The chain carries TRBV4-2 and TRBJ2-7, with 9 bases aligning to TRBD1. The CDR3 has 17 amino acids. Germline CDR1 is LGHNA and CDR2 is YNFKEQ. V trimming: 3 bases; J trimming: 5 bases; junction bases outside the gene matches: 14.